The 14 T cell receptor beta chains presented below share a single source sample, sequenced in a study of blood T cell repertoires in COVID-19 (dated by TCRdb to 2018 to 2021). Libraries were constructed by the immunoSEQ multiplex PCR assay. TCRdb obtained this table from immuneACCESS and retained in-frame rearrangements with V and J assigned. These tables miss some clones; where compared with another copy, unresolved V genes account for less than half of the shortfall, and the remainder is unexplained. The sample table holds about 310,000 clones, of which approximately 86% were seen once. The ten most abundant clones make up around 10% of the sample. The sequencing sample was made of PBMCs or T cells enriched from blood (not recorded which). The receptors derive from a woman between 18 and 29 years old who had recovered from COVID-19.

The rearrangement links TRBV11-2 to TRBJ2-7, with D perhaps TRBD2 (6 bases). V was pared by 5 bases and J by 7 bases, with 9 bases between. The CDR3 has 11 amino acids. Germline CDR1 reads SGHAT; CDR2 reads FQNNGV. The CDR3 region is CASSRGLEQYF. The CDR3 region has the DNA TGTGCCAGCAGCCGAGGACTAGAGCAGTACTTC.

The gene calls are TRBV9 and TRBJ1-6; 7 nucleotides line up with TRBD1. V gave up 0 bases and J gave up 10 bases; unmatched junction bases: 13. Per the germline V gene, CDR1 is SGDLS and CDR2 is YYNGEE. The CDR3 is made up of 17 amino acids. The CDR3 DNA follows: TGTGCCAGCAGCGTAGAAGGGGGCCTCCCCTCGGTCTCACCCCTCCACTTT. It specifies CASSVEGGLPSVSPLHF.

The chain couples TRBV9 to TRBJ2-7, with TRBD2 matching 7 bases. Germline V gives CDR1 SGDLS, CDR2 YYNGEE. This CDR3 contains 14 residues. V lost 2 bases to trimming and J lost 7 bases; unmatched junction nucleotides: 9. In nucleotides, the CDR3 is TGTGCCAGCAGCGTCGCGGGAGCCCCCTGGGAGCAGTACTTC. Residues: CASSVAGAPWEQYF.

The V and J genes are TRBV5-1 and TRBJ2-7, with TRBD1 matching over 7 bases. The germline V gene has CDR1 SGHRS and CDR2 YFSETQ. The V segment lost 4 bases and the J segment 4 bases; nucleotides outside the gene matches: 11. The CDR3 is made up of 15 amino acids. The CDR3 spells CASSPRQGVGYEQYF. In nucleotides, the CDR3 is TGCGCCAGCAGCCCAAGACAGGGAGTGGGGTACGAGCAGTACTTC.

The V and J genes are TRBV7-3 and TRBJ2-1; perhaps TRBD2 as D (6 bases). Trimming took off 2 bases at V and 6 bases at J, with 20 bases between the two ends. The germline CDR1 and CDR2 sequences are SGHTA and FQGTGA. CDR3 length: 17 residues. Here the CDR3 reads CASSLVAGPRRGNEQFF. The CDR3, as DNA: TGTGCCAGCAGCTTAGTGGCGGGACCTCGTAGGGGCAATGAGCAGTTCTTC.

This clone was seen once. The CDR3 is CASPGDRAVEQYF. As DNA, the CDR3 is TGTGCCAGCCCTGGGGACAGGGCGGTCGAGCAGTACTTC. J is TRBJ2-7 and V is TRBV6-5; 9 nucleotides match TRBD1. CDR3 length: 13 amino acids. J was trimmed by 6 bases and V by 8 bases; bases with no gene match: 8. CDR1 and CDR2 (germline): MNHEY, SVGAGI.

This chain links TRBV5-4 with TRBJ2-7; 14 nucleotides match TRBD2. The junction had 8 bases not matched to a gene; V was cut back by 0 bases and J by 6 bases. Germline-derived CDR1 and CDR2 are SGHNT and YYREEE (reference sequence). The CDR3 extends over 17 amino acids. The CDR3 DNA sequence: TGTGCCAGCAGCTTGGGGGGACTAGCGGGAGCCGTTGCCGAGCAGTACTTC. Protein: CASSLGGLAGAVAEQYF.

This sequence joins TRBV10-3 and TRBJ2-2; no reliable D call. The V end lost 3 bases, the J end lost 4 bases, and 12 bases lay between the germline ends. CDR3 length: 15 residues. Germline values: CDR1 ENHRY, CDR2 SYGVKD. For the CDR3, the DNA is TGTGCCATCAGTGACGCTAGATTGAGCACCGGGGAGCTGTTTTTT. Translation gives CAISDARLSTGELFF.

The chain's CDR3 is CASSSTSGSTDTQYF. For the CDR3, the DNA is TGTGCCAGCTCATCGACTAGCGGGAGCACAGATACGCAGTATTTT. This chain connects TRBV18 to TRBJ2-3; 10 nucleotides agree with TRBD2. CDR1 and CDR2 (germline): KGHSH, LQKENI. Unmatched junction bases numbered 2, after V lost 5 bases and J lost 0 bases. The CDR3 consists of 15 residues.

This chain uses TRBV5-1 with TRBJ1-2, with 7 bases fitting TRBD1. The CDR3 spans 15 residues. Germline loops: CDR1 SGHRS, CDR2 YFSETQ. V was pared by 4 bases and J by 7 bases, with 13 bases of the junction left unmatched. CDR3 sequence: CASSPEGGAQGGYTF. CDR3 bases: TGCGCCAGCAGCCCTGAAGGGGGCGCCCAGGGTGGCTACACCTTC.

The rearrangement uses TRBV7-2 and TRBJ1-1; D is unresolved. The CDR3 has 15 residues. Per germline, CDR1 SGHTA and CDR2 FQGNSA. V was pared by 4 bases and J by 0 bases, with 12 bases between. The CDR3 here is CASSSAPGLNTEAFF. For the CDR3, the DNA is TGTGCCAGCAGCTCCGCACCGGGTTTGAACACTGAAGCTTTCTTT. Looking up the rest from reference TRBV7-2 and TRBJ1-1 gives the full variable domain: GAGVSQSPSNKVTEKGKDVELRCDPISGHTALYWYRQSLGQGLEFLIYFQGNSAPDKSGLPSDRFSAERTGGSVSTLTIQRTQQEDSAVYLCASSSAPGLNTEAFFGQGTRLTVV.

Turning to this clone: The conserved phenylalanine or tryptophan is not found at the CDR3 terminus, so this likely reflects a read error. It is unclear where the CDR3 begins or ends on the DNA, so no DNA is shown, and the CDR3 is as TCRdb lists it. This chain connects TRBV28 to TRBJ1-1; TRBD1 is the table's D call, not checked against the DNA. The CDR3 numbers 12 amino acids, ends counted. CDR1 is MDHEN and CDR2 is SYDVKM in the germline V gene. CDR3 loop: CASSLIGVLYEI.

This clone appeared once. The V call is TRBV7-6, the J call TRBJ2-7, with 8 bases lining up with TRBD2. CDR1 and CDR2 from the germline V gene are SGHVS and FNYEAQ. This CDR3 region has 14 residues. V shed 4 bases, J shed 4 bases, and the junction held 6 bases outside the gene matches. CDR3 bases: TGTGCCAGCAGCTCGAGCGGGAGTAATTACGAGCAGTACTTC. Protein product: CASSSSGSNYEQYF. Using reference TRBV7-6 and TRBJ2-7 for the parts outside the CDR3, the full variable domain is GAGVSQSPRYKVTKRGQDVALRCDPISGHVSLYWYRQALGQGPEFLTYFNYEAQQDKSGLPNDRFSAERPEGSISTLTIQRTEQRDSAMYRCASSSSGSNYEQYFGPGTRLTVT.

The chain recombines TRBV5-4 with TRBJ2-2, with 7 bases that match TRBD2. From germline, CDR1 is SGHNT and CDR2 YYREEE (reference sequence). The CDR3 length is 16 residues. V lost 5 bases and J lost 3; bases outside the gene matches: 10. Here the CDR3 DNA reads TGTGCCAGCAGTTTTGTTTCGGGGGGATACACCGGGGAGCTGTTTTTT. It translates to CASSFVSGGYTGELFF.